Listed below are T cell receptor beta chains from one sample, sequenced in a study of a mutant IDH1 vaccine in newly diagnosed glioma. The antigens these receptors bind are not known. Here immunoSEQ multiplex PCR was the method, and the copy in TCRdb shows in-frame clones only, minus some. The table records approximately 50,000 clones, approximately 87% of them present only once. The material sequenced was PBMCs, taken from a glioma patient whose treatment included an IDH1 peptide vaccine. These receptors originate from a man aged 35-49 years with glioma. Both conserved end residues are part of each CDR3. A D gene is named only where the DNA matches it firmly. Part of the rows lack a size; the others show once, few, many or a class for expanded clones.

TRBJ1-3 . . TRBV4-1 TGCGCCAGCAGCCTCTTGGGCCGACAGTCCTCTGGAAACACCATATATTTT CASSLLGRQSSGNTIYF
TRBJ2-7 . once TRBV6-1 TGTGCCAGCAGTTGGGGGGGCCGAGACGAGCAGTACTTC CASSWGGRDEQYF
TRBJ2-7 . once TRBV5-6 TGTGCCAGCAGTCCCGGGCCAGCCTACGAGCAGTACTTC CASSPGPAYEQYF
TRBJ2-1 TRBD2 once TRBV5-4 TGTGCCAGCCCGGGGACTAGCGGGAGTCATGAGCAGTTCTTC CASPGTSGSHEQFF
TRBJ1-1 TRBD1 once TRBV12-5 TGTGCTAGTGGTTGGGGTGGACAGGGGCCTGAAGCTTTCTTT CASGWGGQGPEAFF
TRBJ2-7 TRBD2 . TRBV29-1 TGCAGCGTCCGATCGGGGGGATTTTACGAGCAGTACTTC CSVRSGGFYEQYF
TRBJ2-5 . . TRBV5-1 TGCGCCAGCAGCTTGGACGCCCTTCAAGAGACCCAGTACTTC CASSLDALQETQYF
TRBJ2-2 . . TRBV6-4 TGTGCCAGCGGCCAGAACACCGGGGAGCTGTTTTTT CASGQNTGELFF
TRBJ1-3 . . TRBV7-8 TGTGCCAGCAGCTTAGGATCGGATGGAAACACCATATATTTT CASSLGSDGNTIYF
TRBJ2-3 TRBD1 . TRBV7-3 TGTGCCAGCAGCTACGGACAGGTAGACAGCTCAGATACGCAGTATTTT CASSYGQVDSSDTQYF
TRBJ2-4 . . TRBV19 TGTGCCACCTCGAACTGGGTAAACATTCAGTACTTC CATSNWVNIQYF
TRBJ2-1 . . TRBV6-6 TGTGCCAGCTGGAAAGGCAGCTCCTACAATGAGCAGTTCTTC CASWKGSSYNEQFF
TRBJ2-7 TRBD2 once TRBV5-1 TGCGCCAGCAGCTCCATGCGACTAGCGGGCAACGAGCAGTACTTC CASSSMRLAGNEQYF
TRBJ2-3 TRBD2 . TRBV6-6 TGTGCCAGCAGTCTAATAGCGGGAGGGGATACGCAGTATTTT CASSLIAGGDTQYF
TRBJ1-5 TRBD1 . TRBV29-1 TGCAGCGTTGCGAACAGGGGAAGGGGGCAGCCCCAGCATTTT CSVANRGRGQPQHF
TRBJ2-7 TRBD1 . TRBV5-6 TGTGCCAGCAGCAGGACAGGCCGGGAGCAGTACTTC CASSRTGREQYF
TRBJ2-7 TRBD2 few TRBV4-2 TGTGCCAGCAGCCTGTCCCCTAGCGGGAGTAGGTACGAGCAGTACTTC CASSLSPSGSRYEQYF
TRBJ1-2 . . TRBV5-1 TGCGCCAGCAGCCCAGACCGGACTGGCTACACCTTC CASSPDRTGYTF
TRBJ2-5 TRBD2 once TRBV4-2 TGTGCCAGCAGCCAAGGAGTAGCGGGTCAAGAGACCCAGTACTTC CASSQGVAGQETQYF
TRBJ2-7 TRBD2 once TRBV18 TGTGCCAGCTCACCTCTAGCGGGAGGGCTCGAGCAGTACTTC CASSPLAGGLEQYF
TRBJ2-7 . . TRBV7-9 TGTGCCAGCAGCCCTTTGGCGACAGTTTTCGAGCAGTACTTC CASSPLATVFEQYF
TRBJ2-3 . once TRBV19 TGTGCCAGTAGTAACCCCGGGGGTGATACGCAGTATTTT CASSNPGGDTQYF
TRBJ2-2 . . TRBV11-2 TGTGCCAGCAGCTGGCAGACTACCACCGGGGAGCTGTTTTTT CASSWQTTTGELFF
TRBJ1-3 . . TRBV10-3 TGTGCCACCATGCCGCAAAAGGGGCGTTCTGGAAACACCATATATTTT CATMPQKGRSGNTIYF
TRBJ2-3 TRBD2 . TRBV5-1 TGCGCCAGCAGCTTGGGGACTAGCGGGAGGATTGTAGATACGCAGTATTTT CASSLGTSGRIVDTQYF
TRBJ1-1 . . TRBV4-1 TGCGCCAGCACCGGACAGCTGAACACTGAAGCTTTCTTT CASTGQLNTEAFF
TRBJ2-7 TRBD2 . TRBV4-3 TGCGCCAGCAGCCAAGAAGCGGGAGTGGCCTACGAGCAGTACTTC CASSQEAGVAYEQYF
TRBJ2-3 . . TRBV9 TGTGCCAGCAGCGTAGCGGCGGGATATGGGGCAGATACGCAGTATTTT CASSVAAGYGADTQYF
TRBJ2-1 . . TRBV5-8 TGTGCCAGCAGCTTGGCGGGAGCAGTCTACAATGAGCAGTTCTTC CASSLAGAVYNEQFF
TRBJ2-7 . . TRBV7-9 TGTGCCAGCAGCTCGCTAAACGACGAGCAGTACTTC CASSSLNDEQYF
TRBJ2-7 . . TRBV6-4 TGTGCCAGCAGTGCACGGACCGGGTCCGAGCAGTACTTC CASSARTGSEQYF
TRBJ1-4 . once TRBV5-4 TGTGCCAGCAGCTTCGGGGGCTCCGTGGAAAAACTGTTTTTT CASSFGGSVEKLFF
TRBJ2-1 . . TRBV5-6 TGTGCCAGCAGCCGGTTGGATGAGCAGTTCTTC CASSRLDEQFF
TRBJ2-3 TRBD2 few TRBV15 TGTGCCACCAGCAGCCCGGGACTAGCGGGAGTCCCAGATACGCAGTATTTT CATSSPGLAGVPDTQYF
TRBJ2-3 . . TRBV7-8 TGTGCCAGCAGCTTACGAGATACGCAGTATTTT CASSLRDTQYF
TRBJ2-2 TRBD1 . TRBV11-3 TGTGCCAGCAGCTTGACAGGGATGATGGACACCGGGGAGCTGTTTTTT CASSLTGMMDTGELFF
TRBJ1-4 TRBD1 . TRBV7-2 TGTGCCAGCAGCTTAGCCCGACAGGGTTATGAAAAACTGTTTTTT CASSLARQGYEKLFF
TRBJ2-5 TRBD2 . TRBV6-1 TGTGCCAGCAGTGGGGGACTACCGTTGCAAGAGACCCAGTACTTC CASSGGLPLQETQYF
TRBJ1-5 TRBD1 . TRBV5-8 TGTGCCAGCACTAACCGGGACAGGGGGCGGAGCTGGACCCAGCATTTT CASTNRDRGRSWTQHF
TRBJ1-5 . . TRBV9 TGTGCCACTTCACGCGGGAGCGGGGGGCCCCAGCATTTT CATSRGSGGPQHF
TRBJ2-1 TRBD2 . TRBV10-3 TGTGCCATCAGTGTGGGAACTTTTAGCGGGAGGGCGCTCTACAATGAGCAGTTCTTC CAISVGTFSGRALYNEQFF
TRBJ2-6 . . TRBV6-5 TGTGCCAGCAGTTCGGGGTCTGGGGCCAACGTCCTGACTTTC CASSSGSGANVLTF
TRBJ1-5 . few TRBV7-8 TGTGCCAGCTCTCGAAGTAGCAATCAGCCCCAGCATTTT CASSRSSNQPQHF
TRBJ1-2 . . TRBV9 TGTGCCAGCAGCGTAAACTTCCTGGAGGGCGCTAACTATGGCTACACCTTC CASSVNFLEGANYGYTF
TRBJ1-1 . . TRBV5-1 TGCGCCAGCAGCTTGGACGGCAGCCGGTCCACTGAAGCTTTCTTT CASSLDGSRSTEAFF